The 21 T cell receptor beta chains reported below all come from one sample, sequenced in a study of cytotoxic CD8 clonotypes in ibrutinib-treated CLL. Clones were sequenced by immunoSEQ multiplex PCR, and TCRdb holds only the in-frame ones, with some missing. The repertoire has around 76,000 clones, less than 85% of them found once; the top ten carry about 38%. Sequenced material: PBMCs, taken after 24 months of ibrutinib treatment. Receptor source: a human donor with chronic lymphocytic leukemia.

The rearrangement joins TRBV10-1 to TRBJ2-7; possibly TRBD1 or TRBD2 for D (5 bases each). The CDR3 sequence is 14 residues long. Per germline, CDR1 WNHNN and CDR2 SYGVQD (reference sequence). Trimming shortened V by 0 bases and J by 9 bases, and 15 bases separated the two germline ends. The CDR3 region is CASSESVSGTGQYF. The DNA of the CDR3 is TGCGCCAGCAGTGAGTCGGTGTCCGGGACCGGGCAGTACTTC.

V gene TRBV20-1 combines with J gene TRBJ2-1; D not certain. CDR1 is DFQATT and CDR2 is SNEGSKA in the germline V gene (reference sequence). The CDR3 extends over 10 amino acids. The ends were cut back, 3 bases at V and 3 bases at J, with 0 bases in the middle. The CDR3: CSASYNEQFF. CDR3 sequence (DNA): TGCAGTGCTAGCTACAATGAGCAGTTCTTC.

This chain links TRBV7-6 with TRBJ2-1; TRBD2 aligns across 11 bases. The CDR3 contains 16 residues. The ends lost 4 bases at V and 8 bases at J; junction bases unmatched: 10. CDR1 and CDR2 from the germline V gene are SGHVS and FNYEAQ. The CDR3 nucleotides read TGTGCCAGCAGCTCCCCTCTAGCGGGAGGAGGGGATGAGCAGTTCTTC. It translates to CASSSPLAGGGDEQFF.

The chain links TRBV28 to TRBJ2-7; 8 bases agree with TRBD2. This CDR3 region has 16 residues. Per the germline V gene, CDR1 is MDHEN and CDR2 is SYDVKM. V trimming: 5 bases; J trimming: 0 bases; junction bases outside the gene matches: 9. In nucleotides, the CDR3 is TGTGCCAGCAGTGATGAACTAGCGGTTAGCTCCTACGAGCAGTACTTC. Protein product: CASSDELAVSSYEQYF.

The J gene is TRBJ2-4, the V gene TRBV19, with TRBD2 matching 10 bases. Germline CDR1 is LNHDA and CDR2 is SQIVND (reference sequence). CDR3 length: 18 residues. Germline trimming cut 2 bases from V and 4 bases from J; bases unmatched to any gene: 11. DNA for the CDR3: TGTGCCAGTAGTATAATAGGCTTCGGACTAGCGGAGAAAAACATTCAGTACTTC. Translated, it gives CASSIIGFGLAEKNIQYF. The complete variable domain, with remaining parts taken from reference TRBV19 and TRBJ2-4, reads DGGITQSPKYLFRKEGQNVTLSCEQNLNHDAMYWYRQDPGQGLRLIYYSQIVNDFQKGDIAEGYSVSREKKESFPLTVTSAQKNPTAFYLCASSIIGFGLAEKNIQYFGAGTRLSVL.

A single count supports this clone. The rearrangement uses TRBV7-9 and TRBJ1-1; no firm D call. This CDR3 is built from 14 residues. CDR1 SEHNR and CDR2 FQNEAQ come from the germline V gene (reference sequence). V was clipped by 1 base and J by 7 bases, with 13 bases between them. DNA of the CDR3: TGTGCCAGCAGCTTAGGGGAGAGAGGTCTTGAAGCTTTCTTT. It is translated as CASSLGERGLEAFF.

There are a few counts of this clone. The rearrangement links TRBV6-5 to TRBJ2-4; 9 bases match TRBD2. This CDR3 is 15 amino acids long. With V trimmed by 3 bases and J by 8 bases, 8 bases remained unmatched. Germline V gene data show CDR1 as MNHEY and CDR2 as SVGAGI. This chain's CDR3 is CASSYSRGGGHIQYF. The CDR3, as DNA: TGTGCCAGCAGTTATTCCCGCGGGGGGGGGCACATTCAGTACTTC.

The V call is TRBV5-1, the J call TRBJ2-2; the match to TRBD2 covers 9 bases. V lost 4 bases, J lost 5 bases, and 6 bases stayed unmatched. The CDR3 consists of 15 residues. Germline V lookup: CDR1 SGHRS, CDR2 YFSETQ. The CDR3 reads CASSDSGRGTGELFF. The CDR3 DNA reads as TGCGCCAGCAGCGATAGCGGGAGAGGAACCGGGGAGCTGTTTTTT. Full variable domain (rest looked up from reference TRBV5-1 and TRBJ2-2): KAGVTQTPRYLIKTRGQQVTLSCSPISGHRSVSWYQQTPGQGLQFLFEYFSETQRNKGNFPGRFSGRQFSNSRSEMNVSTLELGDSALYLCASSDSGRGTGELFFGEGSRLTVL.

The genes are TRBV5-1 and TRBJ1-1, with TRBD1 as a possible D gene (6 bases). CDR1 is SGHRS and CDR2 is YFSETQ in the germline V gene. The ends were cut back, 7 bases at V and 1 base at J, with 11 bases in the middle. The CDR3 extends over 13 amino acids. CDR3 region: CASADSTNTEAFF. The CDR3 DNA reads TGCGCCAGCGCGGACAGCACGAACACTGAAGCTTTCTTT.

The J gene is TRBJ2-1, the V gene TRBV5-1; D gene uncertain. Germline CDR1 SGHRS, CDR2 YFSETQ. V was pared by 2 bases and J by 8 bases, with 5 bases between. This CDR3 spans 11 amino acids. CDR3 in amino acids: CASSLGHEQFF. CDR3 nucleotides: TGCGCCAGCAGCTTAGGACATGAGCAGTTCTTC.

The chain carries TRBV19 and TRBJ2-7; the match to TRBD1 covers 7 bases. This CDR3 has 13 residues. Per the germline V gene, CDR1 is LNHDA and CDR2 is SQIVND (reference sequence). With V trimmed by 3 bases and J by 4 bases, 3 bases remained unmatched. The DNA for the CDR3 is TGTGCCAGTAGTATCTACAGGGGTTACGAGCAGTACTTC. Residues: CASSIYRGYEQYF.

The V call is TRBV9, the J call TRBJ2-7; 9 bases match TRBD2. Losses at the gene ends were 4 bases for V and 2 bases for J; bases not matched to a gene: 7. This CDR3 has 15 residues. Germline CDR1 and CDR2: SGDLS and YYNGEE. The CDR3, as DNA: TGTGCCAGCAGCTACGGACTAGCGCCGACCTACGAGCAGTACTTC. It translates to CASSYGLAPTYEQYF.

This sequence joins TRBV9 and TRBJ1-2; weak D call: TRBD1 (5 bases). V lost 3 bases and J 11 bases, leaving 14 bases between the germline ends. Per the germline V gene, CDR1 is SGDLS and CDR2 is YYNGEE. This CDR3 has 12 amino acids. CDR3 in amino acids: CASSASLWGYTF. CDR3 nucleotide sequence: TGTGCCAGCAGCGCTTCCCTGTGGGGGTACACCTTC.

The V call is TRBV6-1, the J call TRBJ2-1, with D perhaps TRBD1 or TRBD2 (6 bases each). The CDR3 totals 14 residues. The germline gives CDR1 MNHNS, CDR2 SASEGT. V was pared by 1 base and J by 5 bases, with 9 bases between. CDR3 region: CASSEVGGHNEQFF. CDR3 nucleotide sequence: TGTGCCAGCAGTGAAGTGGGGGGCCACAATGAGCAGTTCTTC.

The chain joins TRBV7-2 to TRBJ1-3; D might be TRBD1 (5 bases). The CDR3 is made up of 14 amino acids. V lost 6 bases and J 3 bases, leaving 12 bases between the germline ends. CDR1 is SGHTA and CDR2 is FQGNSA in the germline V gene. CDR3 nucleotide sequence: TGTGCCAGCAGGGGTCGACAGCTTGGAAACACCATATATTTT. It codes for CASRGRQLGNTIYF.

The rearrangement links TRBV27 to TRBJ2-7; D is uncertain. V was clipped by 5 bases and J by 4 bases, with 15 bases between them. CDR1 is MNHEY, CDR2 SMNVEV, per germline (reference sequence). This CDR3 has 14 residues. CDR3 nucleotides: TGTGCCAGCAGTCCCACCGTTATCGGATACGAGCAGTACTTC. Translated, it gives CASSPTVIGYEQYF.

This clone was counted between two and nine times. V and J are TRBV27 and TRBJ1-2, with 12 bases matching TRBD1. From germline, CDR1 is MNHEY and CDR2 SMNVEV (reference sequence). J was trimmed by 8 bases and V by 5 bases; bases with no gene match: 6. The CDR3 contains 14 residues. The chain's CDR3 is CASSNSGTGGGYTF. The CDR3 nucleotides are TGTGCCAGCAGTAACTCCGGGACAGGGGGCGGCTACACCTTC.

CDR3: CASSPRIRSETQYF. Written as DNA, the CDR3 is TGTGCCAGCAGCCCTAGGATTAGGTCGGAGACCCAGTACTTC. The rearrangement joins TRBV7-2 to TRBJ2-5; no firm D call. Germline V gives CDR1 SGHTA, CDR2 FQGNSA. This CDR3 spans 14 amino acids. V was shortened by 5 bases and J by 5 bases, with 15 bases between the two germline ends.

V gene TRBV19 combines with J gene TRBJ2-7, with TRBD1 identical over 9 bases. CDR1 and CDR2 (germline): LNHDA, SQIVND (reference sequence). CDR3 length equals 14 residues. V shed 2 bases, J shed 6 bases, and the junction held 5 bases outside the gene matches. The CDR3 DNA reads TGTGCCAGTAGTATAACGGGACAGGGCGGCGAGCAGTACTTC. Its protein is CASSITGQGGEQYF.

The chain uses TRBV6-1 and TRBJ2-7, with 8 bases identical to TRBD2. The CDR3 has 16 amino acids. Germline CDR1 reads MNHNS; CDR2 reads SASEGT. After removal of 2 bases from V and 2 bases from J, the junction contained 8 bases not matched to a gene. CDR3 amino acids: CASSESRGGTPYEQYF. CDR3 nucleotides: TGTGCCAGCAGTGAAAGTCGGGGGGGGACCCCCTACGAGCAGTACTTC.

The chain couples TRBV9 to TRBJ2-2, with 9 bases that match TRBD2. The CDR3 contains 17 residues. J was trimmed by 7 bases and V by 0 bases; bases with no gene match: 10. Germline assignment: CDR1 SGDLS and CDR2 YYNGEE. CDR3 region: CASSVGFVLAGNGELFF. The CDR3 DNA sequence: TGTGCCAGCAGCGTAGGATTCGTACTAGCGGGTAACGGGGAGCTGTTTTTT.